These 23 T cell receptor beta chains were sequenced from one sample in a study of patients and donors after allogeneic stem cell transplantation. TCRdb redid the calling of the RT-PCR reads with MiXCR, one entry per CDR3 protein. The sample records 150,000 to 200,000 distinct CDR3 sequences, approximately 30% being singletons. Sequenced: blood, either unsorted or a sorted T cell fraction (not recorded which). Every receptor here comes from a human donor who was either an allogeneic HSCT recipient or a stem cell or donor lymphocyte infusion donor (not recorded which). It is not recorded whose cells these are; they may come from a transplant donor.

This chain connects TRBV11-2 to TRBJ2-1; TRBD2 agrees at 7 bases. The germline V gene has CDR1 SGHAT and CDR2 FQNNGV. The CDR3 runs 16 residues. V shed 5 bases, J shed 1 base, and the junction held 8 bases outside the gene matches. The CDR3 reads CASSIPWTRSYNEQFF. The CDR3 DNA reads TGTGCCAGCAGCATCCCATGGACTAGGTCCTACAATGAGCAGTTCTTC. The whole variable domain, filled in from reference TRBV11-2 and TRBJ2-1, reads EAGVAQSPRYKIIEKRQSVAFWCNPISGHATLYWYQQILGQGPKLLIQFQNNGVVDDSQLPKDRFSAERLKGVDSTLKIQPAKLEDSAVYLCASSIPWTRSYNEQFFGPGTRLTVL.

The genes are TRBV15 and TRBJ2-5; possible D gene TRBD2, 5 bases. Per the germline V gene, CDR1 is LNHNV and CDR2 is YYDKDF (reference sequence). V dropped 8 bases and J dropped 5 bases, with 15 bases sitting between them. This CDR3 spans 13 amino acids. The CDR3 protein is CATRGVGEETQYF. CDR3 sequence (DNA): TGTGCCACCCGGGGAGTAGGTGAGGAGACCCAGTACTTC.

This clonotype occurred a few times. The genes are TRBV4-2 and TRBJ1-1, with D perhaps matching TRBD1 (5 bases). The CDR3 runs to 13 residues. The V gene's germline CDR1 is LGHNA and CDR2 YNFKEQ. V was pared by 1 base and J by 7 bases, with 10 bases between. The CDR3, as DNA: TGTGCCAGCAGCCAAGTAGTGGGGGATGAAGCTTTCTTT. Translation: CASSQVVGDEAFF.

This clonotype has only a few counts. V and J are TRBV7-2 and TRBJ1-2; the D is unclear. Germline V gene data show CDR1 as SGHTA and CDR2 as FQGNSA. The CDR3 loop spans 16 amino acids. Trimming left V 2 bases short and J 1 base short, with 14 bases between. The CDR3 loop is CASSLYLLQVNYGYTF. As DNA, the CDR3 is TGTGCCAGCAGCTTATACCTCCTCCAGGTTAACTATGGCTACACCTTC.

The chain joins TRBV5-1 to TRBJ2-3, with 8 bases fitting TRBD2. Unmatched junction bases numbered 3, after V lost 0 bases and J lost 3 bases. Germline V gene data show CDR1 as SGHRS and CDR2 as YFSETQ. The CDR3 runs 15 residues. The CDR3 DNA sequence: TGCGCCAGCAGCTTGGTTAGCGGGGATACAGATACGCAGTATTTT. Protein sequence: CASSLVSGDTDTQYF.

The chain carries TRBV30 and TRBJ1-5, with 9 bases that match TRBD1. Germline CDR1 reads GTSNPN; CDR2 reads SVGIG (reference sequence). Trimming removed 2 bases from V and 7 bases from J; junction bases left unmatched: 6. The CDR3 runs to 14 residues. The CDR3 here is CAWSKGTGSQPQHF. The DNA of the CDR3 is TGTGCCTGGAGTAAGGGGACAGGGAGCCAGCCCCAGCATTTT.

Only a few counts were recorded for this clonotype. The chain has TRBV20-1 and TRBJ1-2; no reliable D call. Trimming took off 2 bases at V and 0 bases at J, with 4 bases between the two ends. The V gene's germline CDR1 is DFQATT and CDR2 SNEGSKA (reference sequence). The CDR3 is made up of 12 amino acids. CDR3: CSARTANYGYTF. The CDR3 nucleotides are TGCAGTGCTAGAACTGCTAACTATGGCTACACCTTC.

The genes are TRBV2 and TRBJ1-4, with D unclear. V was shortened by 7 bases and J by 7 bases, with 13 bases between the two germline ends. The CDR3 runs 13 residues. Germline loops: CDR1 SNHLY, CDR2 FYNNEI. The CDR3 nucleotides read TGTGCCAGCACTCAGGAATGGGTTGAAAAACTGTTTTTT. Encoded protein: CASTQEWVEKLFF.

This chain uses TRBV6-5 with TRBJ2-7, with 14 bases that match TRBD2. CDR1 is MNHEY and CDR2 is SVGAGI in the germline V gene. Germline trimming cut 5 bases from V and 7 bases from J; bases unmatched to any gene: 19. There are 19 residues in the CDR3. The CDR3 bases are TGTGCCAGCAGTCTAAAAGGACAGGGAGGACTAGCGGGAGGTTGGGAGCAGTACTTC. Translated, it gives CASSLKGQGGLAGGWEQYF.

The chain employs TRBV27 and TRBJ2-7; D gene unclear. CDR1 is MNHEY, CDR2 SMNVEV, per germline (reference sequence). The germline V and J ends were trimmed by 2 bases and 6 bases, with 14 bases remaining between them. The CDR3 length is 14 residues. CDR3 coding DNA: TGTGCCAGCAGTTTAATGAGTAGGCACCGCGAGCAGTACTTC. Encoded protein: CASSLMSRHREQYF.

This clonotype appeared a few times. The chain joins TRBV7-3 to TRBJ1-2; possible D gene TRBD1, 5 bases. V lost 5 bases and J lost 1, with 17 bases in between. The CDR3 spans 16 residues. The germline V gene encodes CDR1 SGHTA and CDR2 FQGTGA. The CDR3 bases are TGTGCCAGCAGCCCAGTCGCTGACAGTCTTAACTATGGCTACACCTTC. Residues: CASSPVADSLNYGYTF. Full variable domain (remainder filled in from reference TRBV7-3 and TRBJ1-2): GAGVSQTPSNKVTEKGKYVELRCDPISGHTALYWYRQSLGQGPEFLIYFQGTGAADDSGLPNDRFFAVRPEGSVSTLKIQRTERGDSAVYLCASSPVADSLNYGYTFGSGTRLTVV.

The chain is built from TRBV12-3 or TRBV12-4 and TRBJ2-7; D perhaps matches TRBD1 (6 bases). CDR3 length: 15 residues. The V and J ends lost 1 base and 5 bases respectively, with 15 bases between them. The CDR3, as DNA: TGTGCCAGCAGTTTAGTGGGGGCCTGGGAAGACGAGCAGTACTTC. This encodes CASSLVGAWEDEQYF.

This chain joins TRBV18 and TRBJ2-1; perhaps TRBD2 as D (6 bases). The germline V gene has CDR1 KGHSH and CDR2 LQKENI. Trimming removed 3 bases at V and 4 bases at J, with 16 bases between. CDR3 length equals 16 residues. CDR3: CASSPRASAIYNEQFF. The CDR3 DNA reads TGTGCCAGCTCACCTAGGGCTAGCGCAATTTACAATGAGCAGTTCTTC. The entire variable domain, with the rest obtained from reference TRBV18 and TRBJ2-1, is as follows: NAGVMQNPRHLVRRRGQEARLRCSPMKGHSHVYWYRQLPEEGLKFMVYLQKENIIDESGMPKERFSAEFPKEGPSILRIQQVVRGDSAAYFCASSPRASAIYNEQFFGPGTRLTVL.

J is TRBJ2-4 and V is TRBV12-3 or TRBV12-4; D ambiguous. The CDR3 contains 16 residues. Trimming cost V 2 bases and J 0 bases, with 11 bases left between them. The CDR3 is CASSLRPVAAKNIQYF. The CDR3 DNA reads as TGTGCCAGCAGTTTAAGGCCAGTGGCAGCCAAAAACATTCAGTACTTC.

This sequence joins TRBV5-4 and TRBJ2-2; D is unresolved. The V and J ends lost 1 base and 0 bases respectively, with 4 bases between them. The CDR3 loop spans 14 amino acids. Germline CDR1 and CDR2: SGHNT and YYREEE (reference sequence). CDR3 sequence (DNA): TGTGCCAGCAGCTTGCGCTCGAACACCGGGGAGCTGTTTTTT. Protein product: CASSLRSNTGELFF.

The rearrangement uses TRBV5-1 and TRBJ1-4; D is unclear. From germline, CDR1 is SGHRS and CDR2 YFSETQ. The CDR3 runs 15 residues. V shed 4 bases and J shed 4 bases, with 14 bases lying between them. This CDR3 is CASSHTAHINEKLFF. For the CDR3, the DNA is TGCGCCAGCAGCCATACAGCTCATATTAATGAAAAACTGTTTTTT.

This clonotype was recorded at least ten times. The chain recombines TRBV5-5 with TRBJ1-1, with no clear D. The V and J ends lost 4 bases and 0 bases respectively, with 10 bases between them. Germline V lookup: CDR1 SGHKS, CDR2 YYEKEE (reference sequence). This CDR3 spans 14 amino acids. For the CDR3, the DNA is TGTGCCAGCAGCCCGCCCCGGATGAACACTGAAGCTTTCTTT. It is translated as CASSPPRMNTEAFF.

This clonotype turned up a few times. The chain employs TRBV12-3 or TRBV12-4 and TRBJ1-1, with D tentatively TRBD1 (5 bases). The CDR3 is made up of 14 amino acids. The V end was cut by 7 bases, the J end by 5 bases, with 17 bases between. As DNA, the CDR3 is TGTGCCAGCACCCAACCGGGACGAGAGACTGAAGCTTTCTTT. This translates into CASTQPGRETEAFF.

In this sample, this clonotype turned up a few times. Written as DNA, the CDR3 is TGCAGCGATCGACAGGGGGGTCTGAGCTATGGCTACACCTTC. It yields the protein CSDRQGGLSYGYTF. This chain uses TRBV29-1 with TRBJ1-2; TRBD1 agrees at 9 bases. The CDR3 covers 14 residues. V was pared by 7 bases and J by 4 bases, with 10 bases of the junction left unmatched. From germline, CDR1 is SQVTM and CDR2 ANQGSEA.

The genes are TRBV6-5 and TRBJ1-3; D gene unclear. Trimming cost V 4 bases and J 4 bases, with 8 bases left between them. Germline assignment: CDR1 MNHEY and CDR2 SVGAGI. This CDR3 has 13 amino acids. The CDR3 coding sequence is TGTGCCAGCAGTTGGGGTCTCGGAAACACCATATATTTT. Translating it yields CASSWGLGNTIYF.

The CDR3 DNA reads as TGCAGCGTTGAAAGGGCCTCCGGAGAGACCCAGTACTTC. The encoded protein is CSVERASGETQYF. This rearrangement joins TRBV29-1 to TRBJ2-5; D is unresolved. The CDR3 runs 13 residues. Trimming removed 2 bases from V and 4 bases from J, with 11 bases in between. In germline, CDR1 is SQVTM, CDR2 ANQGSEA.

This chain's CDR3 is CASSATGGYEQYF. The DNA for the CDR3 is TGCGCCAGCAGTGCGACAGGAGGCTACGAGCAGTACTTC. The rearrangement uses TRBV10-1 and TRBJ2-7; a weak D match, TRBD1 (6 bases). V gave up 4 bases and J gave up 3 bases, with 10 bases separating them. CDR1 WNHNN and CDR2 SYGVQD come from the germline V gene (reference sequence). The CDR3 sequence is 13 residues long.

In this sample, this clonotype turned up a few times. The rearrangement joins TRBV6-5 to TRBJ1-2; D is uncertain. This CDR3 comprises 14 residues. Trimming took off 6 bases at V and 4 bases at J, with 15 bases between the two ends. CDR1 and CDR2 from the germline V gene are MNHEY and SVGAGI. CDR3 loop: CASRASGRFYGYTF. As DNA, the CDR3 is TGTGCCAGCAGGGCCTCCGGACGCTTCTATGGCTACACCTTC.